The 29 T cell receptor beta chains listed next were all sequenced from one sample in a study of response to subunit inactivated influenza vaccine. In TCRdb, the RT-PCR reads were re-called with MiXCR into one record per CDR3 protein. The sample contains 500,000 to 600,000 distinct CDR3 sequences, around 10% of which appear only once. Another study also made use of these data, one on T cells expressing NK-cell markers. As reported in that work: TCR beta cDNA was made by 5'RACE template switching with UMIs.

The sequencing used PBMCs from blood, collected on the day of vaccination. All receptors derive from a man aged 50-60 years who received an inactivated influenza vaccine.

V gene TRBV3-1 combines with J gene TRBJ1-3; D call uncertain. This CDR3 is 15 amino acids long. V was trimmed by 3 bases and J by 0 bases, leaving 9 bases between them. The germline V gene encodes CDR1 LGHDT and CDR2 YNNKEL (reference sequence). The CDR3, as DNA: TGTGCCAGCAGCCAGGACGGATTCTCTGGAAACACCATATATTTT. This translates into CASSQDGFSGNTIYF.

In its sample, this clonotype was seen a few times. V gene TRBV5-1 combines with J gene TRBJ2-5; 9 nucleotides line up with TRBD2. This CDR3 region has 15 residues. V shed 0 bases, J shed 3 bases, and the junction held 3 bases outside the gene matches. Germline V gives CDR1 SGHRS, CDR2 YFSETQ. CDR3 DNA sequence: TGCGCCAGCAGCTTGGTTCCTAGCGGGGAAGAGACCCAGTACTTC. This translates into CASSLVPSGEETQYF.

The chain combines TRBV9 with TRBJ2-1; no reliable D call. CDR1 SGDLS and CDR2 YYNGEE come from the germline V gene. V dropped 0 bases and J dropped 0 bases, with 7 bases sitting between them. This CDR3 is built from 15 residues. The CDR3 loop is CASSVEEFSYNEQFF. Written as DNA, the CDR3 is TGTGCCAGCAGCGTAGAGGAGTTCTCCTACAATGAGCAGTTCTTC.

This clonotype was found many times. V is TRBV12-3 or TRBV12-4 and J is TRBJ2-1; D remains ambiguous. The CDR3 loop spans 12 amino acids. V lost 1 base to trimming and J lost 10 bases, with 8 bases between them. CDR3 sequence: CASSLGRSEQFF. CDR3 nucleotide sequence: TGTGCCAGCAGTTTAGGGCGAAGCGAGCAGTTCTTC.

This chain connects TRBV9 to TRBJ2-1; D gene uncertain. The ends were cut back, 0 bases at V and 8 bases at J, with 15 bases in the middle. CDR1 is SGDLS, CDR2 YYNGEE, per germline. This CDR3 contains 15 residues. Written as DNA, the CDR3 is TGTGCCAGCAGCGTAGTTGGGGTCCCGTACGATGAGCAGTTCTTC. Translation: CASSVVGVPYDEQFF.

This clonotype was detected ten times or more. The CDR3 spells CAWSRANTEAFF. In DNA form, the CDR3 reads TGTGCCTGGAGCAGGGCGAACACTGAAGCTTTCTTT. This rearrangement joins TRBV30 to TRBJ1-1, with D possibly matching TRBD1 (5 bases). The length of the CDR3 is 12 residues. Trimming pared 3 bases from V and 1 base from J, leaving 6 bases between. CDR1 GTSNPN and CDR2 SVGIG come from the germline V gene (reference sequence).

The genes are TRBV5-1 and TRBJ1-2; D ambiguous. CDR1 SGHRS and CDR2 YFSETQ come from the germline V gene. V shed 0 bases and J shed 2 bases, with 8 bases lying between them. The CDR3 totals 14 residues. CDR3 sequence (DNA): TGCGCCAGCAGCTTGGCGTCAGAAAACTATGGCTACACCTTC. Translated: CASSLASENYGYTF. Filled out from reference TRBV5-1 and TRBJ1-2, the complete variable domain reads KAGVTQTPRYLIKTRGQQVTLSCSPISGHRSVSWYQQTPGQGLQFLFEYFSETQRNKGNFPGRFSGRQFSNSRSEMNVSTLELGDSALYLCASSLASENYGYTFGSGTRLTVV.

The sample holds a few counts of this clonotype. The rearrangement links TRBV7-9 to TRBJ2-7; D gene ambiguous. This CDR3 region has 15 residues. Germline assignment: CDR1 SEHNR and CDR2 FQNEAQ (reference sequence). Between the trimmed V and J ends, which lost 2 bases and 8 bases, there was a span of 19 bases. The CDR3: CASSLQWDAGFKQYF. In DNA form, the CDR3 reads TGTGCCAGCAGCTTACAGTGGGATGCTGGGTTCAAGCAGTACTTC.

The V call is TRBV7-2, the J call TRBJ1-6; 10 nucleotides match TRBD1. Germline trimming cut 0 bases from V and 5 bases from J; bases unmatched to any gene: 1. From germline, CDR1 is SGHTA and CDR2 FQGNSA. CDR3 size: 16 residues. The CDR3 bases are TGTGCCAGCAGCTTAGCCGGGACAGGGGATAATTCACCCCTCCACTTT. As protein: CASSLAGTGDNSPLHF. Full variable domain (rest looked up from reference TRBV7-2 and TRBJ1-6): GAGVSQSPSNKVTEKGKDVELRCDPISGHTALYWYRQSLGQGLEFLIYFQGNSAPDKSGLPSDRFSAERTGGSVSTLTIQRTQQEDSAVYLCASSLAGTGDNSPLHFGNGTRLTVT.

This sequence joins TRBV5-5 and TRBJ2-7; D is perhaps TRBD1 (6 bases). Germline assignment: CDR1 SGHKS and CDR2 YYEKEE (reference sequence). The CDR3 is 14 amino acids. V shed 5 bases and J shed 3 bases, with 15 bases lying between them. The CDR3 DNA sequence: TGTGCCAGCAGTTTGCAGGGGAGTAACTACGAGCAGTACTTC. It yields the protein CASSLQGSNYEQYF.

This clonotype was recorded at least ten times. V is TRBV5-1 and J is TRBJ2-7; TRBD1 agrees at 9 bases. Unmatched junction bases numbered 9, after V lost 8 bases and J lost 3 bases. The CDR3 runs to 14 residues. The germline V gene has CDR1 SGHRS and CDR2 YFSETQ. CDR3 residues: CASSTGGAYYEQYF. The CDR3 bases are TGCGCCAGTAGCACAGGGGGCGCTTACTACGAGCAGTACTTC.

This clonotype was picked up many times. In nucleotides, the CDR3 is TGTGCCACCAGCAGAGATCGGGTTAACTATGGCTACACCTTC. Translating gives CATSRDRVNYGYTF. The V call is TRBV15, the J call TRBJ1-2; D not certain. Trimming removed 0 bases at V and 1 base at J, with 6 bases between. Germline CDR1 is LNHNV and CDR2 is YYDKDF (reference sequence). The CDR3 extends over 14 amino acids.

The chain links TRBV7-3 to TRBJ2-3; 15 nucleotides agree with TRBD2. V lost 0 bases to trimming and J lost 5 bases; unmatched junction nucleotides: 9. The V gene's germline CDR1 is SGHTA and CDR2 FQGTGA. The CDR3 runs to 19 residues. The CDR3 DNA follows: TGTGCCAGCAGCTTAACGGCGTGGACTAGCGGGAGGGTGAGAGATACGCAGTATTTT. This codes for CASSLTAWTSGRVRDTQYF.

The chain combines TRBV4-2 with TRBJ2-3; 7 positions match TRBD2. Germline V CDR1 and CDR2: LGHNA, YNFKEQ. The CDR3 consists of 16 residues. The junction had 5 bases not matched to a gene; V was cut back by 2 bases and J by 0 bases. CDR3 coding DNA: TGTGCCAGCAGCCAAACTAGCGCCAGTAGCACAGATACGCAGTATTTT. Its protein product is CASSQTSASSTDTQYF.

CDR3 residues: CASSPDTGNTEAFF. The CDR3 DNA follows: TGTGCCAGCAGTCCGGACACAGGAAACACTGAAGCTTTCTTT. The gene calls are TRBV12-3 or TRBV12-4 and TRBJ1-1; D may be TRBD1 (5 bases). V dropped 5 bases and J dropped 2 bases, with 12 bases sitting between them. The CDR3 extends over 14 amino acids.

This clonotype was counted a few times. CDR3 in DNA: TGCGCCAGCAGCCTCCGGGACGGCGGGGAGCTGTTTTTT. It is translated as CASSLRDGGELFF. This chain joins TRBV5-1 and TRBJ2-2; D might be TRBD1 or TRBD2, each matching 5 bases. Germline V lookup: CDR1 SGHRS, CDR2 YFSETQ. The V gene lost 4 bases and the J gene lost 7 bases, with 11 bases spanning the gap. The CDR3 totals 13 residues. Using reference TRBV5-1 and TRBJ2-2 for the parts outside the CDR3, the full variable domain is KAGVTQTPRYLIKTRGQQVTLSCSPISGHRSVSWYQQTPGQGLQFLFEYFSETQRNKGNFPGRFSGRQFSNSRSEMNVSTLELGDSALYLCASSLRDGGELFFGEGSRLTVL.

The chain combines TRBV18 with TRBJ1-1, with TRBD1 as a possible D gene (5 bases). Per the germline V gene, CDR1 is KGHSH and CDR2 is LQKENI. The CDR3 contains 13 residues. Trimming took 2 bases from V and 4 from J, leaving 8 bases between them. CDR3 residues: CASSPARGTEAFF. The CDR3 DNA sequence: TGTGCCAGCTCACCAGCTAGGGGCACTGAAGCTTTCTTT.

This clonotype was counted many times. In DNA, the CDR3 is TGTGCCAGCAGTTATTTAGGGACCGGGGAGCTGTTTTTT. Translation: CASSYLGTGELFF. The chain employs TRBV6-2 or TRBV6-3 and TRBJ2-2; D gene unclear. Germline V gives CDR1 MNHEY, CDR2 SVGEGT. There are 13 residues in the CDR3. V shed 3 bases and J shed 5 bases, with 7 bases lying between them.

The chain links TRBV7-2 to TRBJ1-4; 7 bases agree with TRBD1. This CDR3 spans 12 amino acids. V gave up 7 bases and J gave up 8 bases; unmatched junction bases: 4. Germline V gene lookup returns CDR1 SGHTA and CDR2 FQGNSA. The CDR3 region has the DNA TGTGCCAGCACCAAGGACAGGGAAAAACTGTTTTTT. This encodes CASTKDREKLFF.

This clonotype was picked up many times. The CDR3 reads CASSPGQLEAFF. In DNA, the CDR3 is TGTGCCAGCTCACCGGGACAACTTGAAGCTTTCTTT. The chain carries TRBV18 and TRBJ1-1, with D perhaps TRBD1 (6 bases). The germline V and J ends were trimmed by 3 bases and 7 bases, with 9 bases remaining between them. CDR1 is KGHSH and CDR2 is LQKENI in the germline V gene. CDR3 length: 12 amino acids.

The gene calls are TRBV7-8 and TRBJ2-5; TRBD1 aligns across 11 bases. V gave up 3 bases and J gave up 3 bases; unmatched junction bases: 3. The length of the CDR3 is 15 residues. In germline, CDR1 is SGHVS, CDR2 FQNEAQ. The CDR3 bases are TGTGCCAGCAGCTTGCCGGGACAGGGGGAAGAGACCCAGTACTTC. Protein product: CASSLPGQGEETQYF.

This clonotype was observed many times. The chain combines TRBV3-1 with TRBJ1-6; a possible D gene is TRBD1 (5 bases). This CDR3 is built from 18 residues. The V gene lost 0 bases and the J gene lost 0 bases, with 12 bases spanning the gap. CDR1 is LGHDT and CDR2 is YNNKEL in the germline V gene (reference sequence). The CDR3 region has the DNA TGTGCCAGCAGCCAAGAAGGGAAGGGGAGCTCCTATAATTCACCCCTCCACTTT. Its translation is CASSQEGKGSSYNSPLHF.

The CDR3 spells CASSERERNQPQHF. In DNA form, the CDR3 reads TGTGCCAGCAGTGAGAGGGAGCGCAATCAGCCCCAGCATTTT. J is TRBJ1-5 and V is TRBV6-1; D remains ambiguous. CDR1 is MNHNS and CDR2 is SASEGT in the germline V gene. This CDR3 has 14 residues. V was cut by 3 bases and J by 2 bases, with 8 bases left in between.

The chain employs TRBV12-3 or TRBV12-4 and TRBJ1-5; tentative D call: TRBD1 (5 bases). The CDR3 has 15 residues. V dropped 3 bases and J dropped 2 bases, with 11 bases sitting between them. The CDR3 bases are TGTGCCAGCAGTTTCCGGGGGTCAGGCAATCAGCCCCAGCATTTT. Translating it yields CASSFRGSGNQPQHF.

This clonotype was detected only a few times. The V call is TRBV7-9, the J call TRBJ2-7; unclear D gene. The germline V and J ends were trimmed by 5 bases and 2 bases, with 7 bases remaining between them. This CDR3 is built from 12 residues. The V gene's germline CDR1 is SEHNR and CDR2 FQNEAQ (reference sequence). The CDR3, as DNA: TGTGCCAGCAGCCCTCGTACCTACGAGCAGTACTTC. Residues: CASSPRTYEQYF.

This clonotype occurred a few times. This chain uses TRBV6-2 or TRBV6-3 with TRBJ2-7; weak D call: TRBD1 (5 bases). V was shortened by 6 bases and J by 1 base, with 19 bases between the two germline ends. Germline V lookup: CDR1 MNHEY, CDR2 SVGEGT. The CDR3 is 16 residues long. Here the CDR3 reads CASSTVSGQMSYEQYF. CDR3 DNA: TGTGCCAGCAGCACAGTATCCGGACAAATGTCCTACGAGCAGTACTTC.

This clonotype was picked up a small number of times. The V and J genes are TRBV7-9 and TRBJ1-1, with D uncertain. V lost 1 base to trimming and J lost 6 bases, with 3 bases between them. From germline, CDR1 is SEHNR and CDR2 FQNEAQ (reference sequence). The CDR3 totals 11 residues. CDR3 in amino acids: CASSLDPEAFF. The CDR3 DNA sequence: TGTGCCAGCAGCTTAGATCCTGAAGCTTTCTTT. Looking up the rest from reference TRBV7-9 and TRBJ1-1 gives the full variable domain: DTGVSQNPRHKITKRGQNVTFRCDPISEHNRLYWYRQTLGQGPEFLTYFQNEAQLEKSRLLSDRFSAERPKGSFSTLEIQRTEQGDSAMYLCASSLDPEAFFGQGTRLTVV.

This clonotype was observed a few times. J is TRBJ2-7 and V is TRBV6-5; no definite D call. The germline V gene encodes CDR1 MNHEY and CDR2 SVGAGI. Trimming cost V 4 bases and J 0 bases, with 13 bases left between them. The CDR3 length is 15 residues. The CDR3 here is CASSFRAPLSYEQYF. Here the CDR3 DNA reads TGTGCCAGCAGTTTTCGGGCTCCCCTCTCCTACGAGCAGTACTTC.

The rearrangement joins TRBV10-2 to TRBJ2-3; D gene uncertain. V was cut by 6 bases and J by 4 bases, with 17 bases left in between. This CDR3 is built from 15 residues. Germline values: CDR1 WSHSY, CDR2 SAAADI. The CDR3 loop reads CASRQGSTFSDTQYF. The CDR3 region has the DNA TGCGCCAGCAGGCAAGGGTCTACCTTCTCAGATACGCAGTATTTT.